This TCR beta chain stems from a study of blood T cell repertoires in COVID-19. Assay used: immunoSEQ multiplex PCR; TCRdb lists only in-frame clones, some missing. The sample contains 85,000 to 100,000 clones, around 67% of which appear only once. Germline CDR1 reads SGHAT; CDR2 reads FQNNGV. Between the trimmed V and J ends, which lost 5 bases and 2 bases, there was a span of 13 bases. The CDR3 is 16 amino acids. This clone was recorded a few times. This TCR was recovered from a woman aged 60-75 years in a cohort sampled during active or convalescent COVID-19. Sequencing used peripheral blood. This chain uses TRBV11-2 with TRBJ1-6; D gene uncertain. The CDR3 DNA follows: TGTGCCAGCAGCGCCCGGGGTTTACCCTATAATTCACCCCTCCACTTT. This gives the protein CASSARGLPYNSPLHF.